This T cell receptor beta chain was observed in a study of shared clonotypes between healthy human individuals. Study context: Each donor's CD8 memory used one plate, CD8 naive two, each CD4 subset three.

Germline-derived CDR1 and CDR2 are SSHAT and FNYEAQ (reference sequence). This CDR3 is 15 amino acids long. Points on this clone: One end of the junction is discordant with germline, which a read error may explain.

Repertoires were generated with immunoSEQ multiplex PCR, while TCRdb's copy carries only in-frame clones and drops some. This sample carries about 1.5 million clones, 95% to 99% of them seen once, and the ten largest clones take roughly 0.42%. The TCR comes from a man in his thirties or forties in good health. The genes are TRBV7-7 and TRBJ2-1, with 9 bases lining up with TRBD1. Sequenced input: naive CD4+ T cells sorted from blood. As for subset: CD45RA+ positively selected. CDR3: CASSWGQGTYNEQFF. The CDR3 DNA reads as TGTGCTAGCAGCTGGGGACAGGGAACCTACAATGAGCAGTTCTTC.